Shown below are 5 T cell receptor beta chains from a single sample sequenced in a study of CD8+ T cells in alopecia areata. Regarding treatment: oral pan-JAK inhibitor, 5-10 mg twice daily. Extracted RNA was reverse transcribed, and the resulting cDNA served as sequencing template. Profiled with immunoSEQ multiplex PCR; TCRdb holds only in-frame clones, not every one. The sample lists fewer than 150,000 clones, roughly four fifths occurring once. Source: CD8+ T cells sorted from blood, taken at week 4, from a patient treated with tofacitinib. Every receptor here comes from a human donor with alopecia areata.

Here the CDR3 reads CASSASDRFQETQYF. In DNA, the CDR3 is TGTGCCAGCAGCGCTTCGGACAGGTTCCAAGAGACCCAGTACTTC. This chain joins TRBV7-6 and TRBJ2-5; 7 nucleotides agree with TRBD1. The CDR3 covers 15 residues. Germline V gives CDR1 SGHVS, CDR2 FNYEAQ. V was pared by 5 bases and J by 1 base, with 7 bases of the junction left unmatched.

The V gene is TRBV4-1, the J gene TRBJ2-7; D could derive from TRBD1 or TRBD2 (5 bases each). The CDR3 has 16 residues. CDR1 is MGHRA, CDR2 YSYEKL, per germline. The V and J ends lost 4 bases and 3 bases respectively, with 19 bases between them. The CDR3 loop is CASSPKNRGVFYEQYF. The DNA for the CDR3 is TGCGCCAGCAGCCCCAAGAATAGAGGGGTCTTCTACGAGCAGTACTTC.

V gene TRBV7-9 combines with J gene TRBJ2-1; unclear D gene. Per germline, CDR1 SEHNR and CDR2 FQNEAQ (reference sequence). The CDR3 consists of 13 residues. V was shortened by 0 bases and J by 8 bases, with 8 bases between the two germline ends. CDR3 protein: CASSLALSDEQFF. CDR3 in DNA: TGTGCCAGCAGCTTAGCGCTATCGGATGAGCAGTTCTTC.

The CDR3: CASSRLWTGRSEQYF. The CDR3 DNA reads TGCGCCAGCAGCCGGTTGTGGACAGGGCGCAGCGAGCAGTACTTC. The chain joins TRBV4-1 to TRBJ2-7; TRBD1 aligns across 8 bases. V trimming: 4 bases; J trimming: 6 bases; junction bases outside the gene matches: 11. The CDR3 loop spans 15 amino acids. CDR1 is MGHRA and CDR2 is YSYEKL in the germline V gene.

This clone was counted a few times. At the DNA level, this CDR3 is encoded by other sequences in the same sample as well. V usage is TRBV19 and J usage is TRBJ1-1; no firm D call. V lost 6 bases to trimming and J lost 1 base, with 12 bases between them. Germline V gives CDR1 LNHDA, CDR2 SQIVND (reference sequence). This CDR3 is 14 amino acids long. For the CDR3, the DNA is TGTGCCAGTAGCGTGACTCCTGGGAACACTGAAGCTTTCTTT. This translates into CASSVTPGNTEAFF.